The TCR beta chain described here comes from a study of blood T cell repertoires in COVID-19. Study in general: T cells, B-cell-depleted T cells, or PBMCs supplied cDNA or gDNA.

TCRdb's copy holds only in-frame clones and misses some; the assay was immunoSEQ multiplex PCR. Of about 120,000 clones listed, approximately 71% are singletons. The germline gives CDR1 WSHSY, CDR2 SAAADI. The length of the CDR3 is 15 residues. The junction had 2 bases not matched to a gene; V was cut back by 6 bases and J by 0 bases. V gene TRBV10-2 combines with J gene TRBJ2-3; 11 bases map to TRBD2. The sequence was obtained from a woman in her seventies with acute or convalescent COVID-19. Source material: peripheral blood. CDR3 amino acids: CASRGTSGSTDTQYF. Written as DNA, the CDR3 is TGCGCCAGCAGAGGGACTAGCGGCAGCACAGATACGCAGTATTTT.